The rows below give T cell receptor beta chains drawn from one sample of a study of OX40 agonist ivuxolimab in advanced cancers. The data were produced by immunoSEQ multiplex PCR, yet TCRdb's version contains in-frame clones alone and is incomplete. Of under 35,000 clones listed, 84% are singletons. The sample here was CD4+ or CD8+ T cells sorted from blood, taken in a trial of the OX40 agonist ivuxolimab. These receptors came from an adult with an advanced solid tumor such as melanoma, head and neck, liver or kidney cancer. Each CDR3 is given with its conserved first and last residue. Each record gives: CDR3 protein, V gene, J gene.

CDR3: CASTNGTGLNTEAFF
V: TRBV10-2
J: TRBJ1-1

CDR3: CASSLGLASGTGELFF
V: TRBV5-1
J: TRBJ2-2

CDR3: CASSSFRDREYNEQFF
V: TRBV28
J: TRBJ2-1

CDR3: CASSPGRGRILEQYF
V: TRBV4-2
J: TRBJ2-7

CDR3: CASSMGQTYEQYF
V: TRBV11-2
J: TRBJ2-7

CDR3: CAWSVQGGSYEQFF
V: TRBV30
J: TRBJ2-1

CDR3: CASSFRETQYF
V: TRBV28
J: TRBJ2-5

CDR3: CASSVGSGRTQYF
V: TRBV9
J: TRBJ2-3

CDR3: CATSSPVGNQPQHF
V: TRBV15
J: TRBJ1-5

CDR3: CASSSTGTDKETQYF
V: TRBV27
J: TRBJ2-5

CDR3: CASSLSGIGYGYTF
V: TRBV5-5
J: TRBJ1-2

CDR3: CASSLNTGESSPLHF
V: TRBV7-3
J: TRBJ1-6

CDR3: CASSPRGGGDEQFF
V: TRBV9
J: TRBJ2-1

CDR3: CAVLGGTEAFF
V: TRBV27
J: TRBJ1-1

CDR3: CASSQDRAIYNEQFF
V: TRBV4-1
J: TRBJ2-1

CDR3: CASSQDGGGPLNEQFF
V: TRBV4-3
J: TRBJ2-1

CDR3: CASSIGERKLFF
V: TRBV19
J: TRBJ1-4

CDR3: CASSPGGGGSQPQHF
V: TRBV7-6
J: TRBJ1-5

CDR3: CASSPGQGALYEQYF
V: TRBV5-6
J: TRBJ2-7

CDR3: CASSDPGQGEHEQYF
V: TRBV27
J: TRBJ2-7

CDR3: CASSTDERNTEAFF
V: TRBV6-1
J: TRBJ1-1

CDR3: CASSLEAGSSYEQYF
V: TRBV7-6
J: TRBJ2-7

CDR3: CASSGGTIYF
V: TRBV19
J: TRBJ1-3

CDR3: CASSLSWTGPDEQYF
V: TRBV27
J: TRBJ2-7

CDR3: CASSSAMGTDTQYF
V: TRBV27
J: TRBJ2-3

CDR3: CASRDLLTDTQYF
V: TRBV27
J: TRBJ2-3

CDR3: CASSFLAESTDTQYF
V: TRBV7-8
J: TRBJ2-3

CDR3: CASSLGGESPYEQYF
V: TRBV27
J: TRBJ2-7

CDR3: CSVSGLAGVGEQYF
V: TRBV29-1
J: TRBJ2-7

CDR3: CASSGKDRVTDTQYF
V: TRBV21-1
J: TRBJ2-3

CDR3: CASSVVGGWGETQYF
V: TRBV9
J: TRBJ2-5

CDR3: CASTSRAGVYQETQYF
V: TRBV19
J: TRBJ2-5

CDR3: CASSPSDVRAGELFF
V: TRBV7-6
J: TRBJ2-2

CDR3: CASSDTTQVDEQYF
V: TRBV10-1
J: TRBJ2-7

CDR3: CASRTGQGKNIQYF
V: TRBV28
J: TRBJ2-4

CDR3: CASSPGLAGLGSSYNEQFF
V: TRBV13
J: TRBJ2-1

CDR3: CASSERQGIGEKLFF
V: TRBV2
J: TRBJ1-4

CDR3: CASSISSSMNTEAFF
V: TRBV19
J: TRBJ1-1

CDR3: CASSVGGLAGSNEQFF
V: TRBV9
J: TRBJ2-1

CDR3: CASSPVTGSLAGGLSYEQYF
V: TRBV28
J: TRBJ2-7

CDR3: CAWSKGVQETQYF
V: TRBV30
J: TRBJ2-5

CDR3: CASSPRGANEQFF
V: TRBV11-3
J: TRBJ2-1

CDR3: CASSDGGRANSPLHF
V: TRBV7-8
J: TRBJ1-6

CDR3: CASSRRGQGKDEQFF
V: TRBV5-8
J: TRBJ2-1

CDR3: CASSLGNAYGYTF
V: TRBV5-6
J: TRBJ1-2